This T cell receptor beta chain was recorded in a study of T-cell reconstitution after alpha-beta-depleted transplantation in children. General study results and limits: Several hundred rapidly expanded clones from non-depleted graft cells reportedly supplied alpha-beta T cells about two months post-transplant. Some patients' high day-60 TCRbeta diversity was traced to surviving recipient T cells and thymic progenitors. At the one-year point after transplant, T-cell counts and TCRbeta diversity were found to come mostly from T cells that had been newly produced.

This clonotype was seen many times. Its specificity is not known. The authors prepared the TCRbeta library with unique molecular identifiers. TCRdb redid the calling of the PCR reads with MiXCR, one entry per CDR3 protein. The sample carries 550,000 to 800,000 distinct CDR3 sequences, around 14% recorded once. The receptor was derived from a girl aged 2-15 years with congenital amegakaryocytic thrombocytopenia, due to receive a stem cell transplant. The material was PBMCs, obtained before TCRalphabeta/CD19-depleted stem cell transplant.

Here the CDR3 reads CASSLELDEQFF. The CDR3 region has the DNA TGTGCCAGCAGCTTAGAGTTGGATGAGCAGTTCTTC. The chain recombines TRBV13 with TRBJ2-1, with unresolved D. From germline, CDR1 is PRHDT and CDR2 FYEKMQ (reference sequence). V lost 1 base to trimming and J lost 8 bases, with 6 bases between them. The CDR3 spans 12 residues.